Each of the 8 T cell receptor beta chains below was sequenced from the same sample in a study of molecular identifiers for immune sequencing clone quantification. TCRdb passed the PCR reads through MiXCR, listing each CDR3 protein once. The data show hundreds of thousands of distinct CDR3 sequences, about 20% seen once. Sequenced material: naive CD8+ T cells from blood, with Jurkat cell RNA spiked in. As for subset: FACS-sorted CD8+CD4-CCR7+CD45RA+ naive T cells. The receptors come from a human donor in good health. Some libraries in this study had Jurkat cell RNA spiked in.

Concerning this clonotype: A read error is possible here, since a much larger clone lies one base away. The chain carries TRBV6-2 or TRBV6-3 and TRBJ2-2, with D possibly matching TRBD1 (6 bases). This CDR3 is built from 15 residues. From germline, CDR1 is MNHEY and CDR2 SVGEGT. CDR3 sequence: CASSRRQVNIGELFF. For the CDR3, the DNA is TGTGCCAGCAGTCGAAGACAGGTTAACATCGGGGAGCTGTTTTTT.

For this clonotype: This may arise from a read error, as a much more abundant clone is one base away. This sequence joins TRBV20-1 and TRBJ1-1; perhaps TRBD1 as D (5 bases). The CDR3 extends over 14 amino acids. Germline loops: CDR1 DFQATT, CDR2 SNEGSKA (reference sequence). V lost 2 bases and J lost 4, with 14 bases in between. The CDR3 is CSARFAGRGTEAFF. In DNA, the CDR3 is TGCAGTGCTAGATTTGCGGGACGGGGCACTGAAGCTTTCTTT.

This clonotype was detected many times. V gene TRBV4-3 combines with J gene TRBJ2-7; D perhaps matches TRBD1 (6 bases). CDR1 LGHNA and CDR2 YSLEER come from the germline V gene. The V and J ends lost 1 base and 3 bases respectively, with 10 bases between them. The CDR3 extends over 14 amino acids. DNA of the CDR3: TGCGCCAGCAGCCAAGCCCCGACAGGCTACGAGCAGTACTTC. Translating gives CASSQAPTGYEQYF.

This clonotype has at least ten counts. The chain combines TRBV6-1 with TRBJ2-7, with D perhaps matching TRBD1 (6 bases). Germline V lookup: CDR1 MNHNS, CDR2 SASEGT. Trimming stripped 6 bases from V and 2 bases from J, with 17 bases between. The CDR3 length is 15 residues. The CDR3 nucleotides are TGTGCCAGCAGAGAACTACGGGACATACCCTACGAGCAGTACTTC. Its translation: CASRELRDIPYEQYF.

This clonotype has more than one count but fewer than ten. The chain uses TRBV12-3 or TRBV12-4 and TRBJ2-1, with 9 bases that match TRBD1. The V and J ends lost 4 bases and 7 bases, in that order; junction bases with no gene match: 5. The CDR3 is made up of 14 amino acids. The CDR3 loop is CASSSDRGGNEQFF. As DNA, the CDR3 is TGTGCCAGCAGTTCAGACAGGGGGGGAAATGAGCAGTTCTTC.

This clonotype turned up a few times. V gene TRBV2 combines with J gene TRBJ2-7, with D unresolved. V lost 3 bases to trimming and J lost 6 bases, with 9 bases between them. CDR1 is SNHLY and CDR2 is FYNNEI in the germline V gene. This CDR3 spans 12 amino acids. This chain's CDR3 is CASSETAVEQYF. Here the CDR3 DNA reads TGTGCCAGCAGTGAGACGGCGGTCGAGCAGTACTTC.

This clonotype has only a few counts. The CDR3 end shows no conserved phenylalanine or tryptophan, and so a read error is likely. The chain recombines TRBV6-5 with TRBJ2-3; 10 bases line up with TRBD2. CDR1 and CDR2 from the germline V gene are MNHEY and SVGAGI. The CDR3 has 16 residues. Trimming at V came to 6 bases and at J to 6 bases, leaving 12 bases not matched to a gene. DNA for the CDR3: TGTGCCAGCAGCCACCACAGCGGGGGGGCGGGGGATACGCAGTATTTG. Protein: CASSHHSGGAGDTQYL.

The gene calls are TRBV5-6 and TRBJ2-2; the D is unclear. V was clipped by 0 bases and J by 2 bases, with 8 bases between them. Germline values: CDR1 SGHDT, CDR2 YYEEEE. This CDR3 has 15 amino acids. The CDR3 loop reads CASSLVAINTGELFF. CDR3 coding DNA: TGTGCCAGCAGCTTGGTAGCAATTAACACCGGGGAGCTGTTTTTT. Complete variable domain (other parts from reference TRBV5-6 and TRBJ2-2): DAGVTQSPTHLIKTRGQQVTLRCSPKSGHDTVSWYQQALGQGPQFIFQYYEEEERQRGNFPDRFSGHQFPNYSSELNVNALLLGDSALYLCASSLVAINTGELFFGEGSRLTVL.